This paragraph reports one T cell receptor (beta chain). Its target is unknown. This sample was taken from a study of PD-1 blockade in classical Hodgkin lymphoma. Regarding time point: newly diagnosed, previously untreated cHL patient sample. Investigators obtained CD8+ T cells from thawed PBMCs by magnetic negative selection. Newly diagnosed classical Hodgkin lymphoma PBMCs, still untreated, provided the comparison samples. TCRdb's copy holds only in-frame clones and misses some; the assay was immunoSEQ multiplex PCR. Of some 15,000 clones listed, about 91% are singletons. Study findings and constraints: It was reported that newly diagnosed patients had less baseline TCR diversity than healthy donors. With respect to the repertoire differences, their causes, possibly disease activity or prior therapy, remain undefined.

Germline V gene lookup returns CDR1 MGHRA and CDR2 YSYEKL. The CDR3 length is 15 residues. V is TRBV4-1 and J is TRBJ2-5, with D perhaps matching TRBD2 (6 bases). With the DNA end fitting TRBJ2-7 better, the J assignment may be wrong. Sequenced material: CD8+ T cells from blood. The sequence was obtained from a human donor with classical Hodgkin lymphoma. CDR3 sequence: CASSQEGGLSYEQYF. CDR3 nucleotides: TGCGCCAGCAGCCAAGAGGGGGGACTTAGCTACGAGCAGTACTTC.